This is a list of T cell receptor beta chains from one sample in a study of cytomegalovirus exposure and HLA in healthy donors. TCRdb keeps only in-frame clones here, not all; method: immunoSEQ multiplex PCR. The table shows fewer than 100,000 clones, with about three quarters occurring only once. Source material: PBMCs. The receptor source for this set is a female donor in good health and CMV-seronegative. CDR3s include the opening cysteine and the closing phenylalanine or tryptophan. D genes are given only for firm matches.

D	J	V	CDR3
.	TRBJ1-1	TRBV5-6	CASSPLDRRDTEAFF
.	TRBJ2-1	TRBV5-6	CASSLTAGEQFF
.	TRBJ1-1	TRBV9	CASSPRQGGTEAFF
TRBD2	TRBJ2-1	TRBV9	CASSVGGGRSNEQFF
.	TRBJ2-7	TRBV15	CATGGTYEQYF
TRBD1	TRBJ1-2	TRBV6-1	CASSEGTGRGISNGYTF
.	TRBJ2-3	TRBV7-9	CASSAGDTQYF
.	TRBJ2-2	TRBV5-1	CASSLGTTNTGELFF
.	TRBJ1-1	TRBV6-6	CASGHQGTEAFF
.	TRBJ1-5	TRBV6-6	CASSYSEGNQPQHF
TRBD2	TRBJ2-7	TRBV5-1	CASSQGLGYEQYF
TRBD2	TRBJ2-1	TRBV4-2	CASSLQTSGNNEQFF
.	TRBJ2-2	TRBV27	CASSWTRNTGELFF
.	TRBJ2-1	TRBV6-5	CASSYSTGDNNEQFF
.	TRBJ2-3	TRBV28	CASSLSGASTDTQYF
.	TRBJ2-7	TRBV4-1	CASSRNPSAGPENEQYF
.	TRBJ2-7	TRBV5-6	CASRAWGRLTSATYEQYF